This record concerns one T cell receptor beta chain sequence. This receptor's antigen is unknown. Base qualities were left out, and no much larger clone turns up one base away. Library method: PCR. DNA from cultured CD4+ T cells underwent TCR sequencing with the Oncomine TCR Beta short-read assay at the Johns Hopkins FTIC core. The QIAamp micro DNA kit was used to extract genomic DNA from the cultured CD4+ T cells. Oncomine TCR Beta libraries from cultured CD4+ T cells were pooled using unique dual indexes and sequenced on an Illumina iSeq 100. On the authors' methods: Non-productive sequences were removed, and CDR3s that did not start with C, did not end with F or W, or were shorter than 7 amino acids were discarded. The MANAFEST web application identified antigen-specific clonotypes by comparing peptide-stimulated wells against reference wells and other culture wells. To be called positive, a clone needed an FDR below 0.05, an odds ratio above 5, and a productive frequency above 0.1% in at least two of three replicate wells. A clonotype counted as cross-reactive if it showed significant expansion both in the SARS-CoV-2 spike wells and in at least one common cold coronavirus spike condition. Similarity between CDR3 sequences was evaluated in R version 3.6.1 using Levenshtein distances (stringdist) and unrooted phylogenetic trees (ape). The public reads were reanalyzed by TCRdb: fastp trimming at Q25, MiXCR alignment, in-frame beta chains only. Rows with a matching CDR3 protein are joined into one entry that keeps the most common DNA and genes. The V and J calls here are based on TCRdb, not the publication. This sample is represented by over 15,000 distinct CDR3 sequences; 45% to 65% of them were singletons. Together, the top ten hold 15% to 20% of the sample.

The sample comes from a study of vaccination and CD4 T cells after COVID-19 (dated by TCRdb to the early 2020s). About the investigation overall: Every convalescent patient had a positive nasal swab PCR test for SARS-CoV-2, with mild disease in eight to ten patients and severe disease in one. The convalescent cohort included six males and four females, with two Hispanic individuals, seven Caucasians, two Asians and one multiracial person. Two doses of either the Pfizer-BioNTech BNT162b2 vaccine (n=8) or the Moderna mRNA-1273 vaccine (n=2) were administered to participants. Post-COVID blood samples from convalescent patients were collected a median of about 110 days after diagnosis, with a range of about 35 to 161 days. Post-vaccine blood samples were taken a median of roughly 72 days after the second vaccine dose, with a range of about 12 to 250 days. Culture stimuli were overlapping spike peptide pools from SARS-CoV-2 and from the common cold coronaviruses HCoV-NL63, HCoV-OC43 and HCoV-229E. As controls, cultures received a CEFX viral epitope pool (the positive control), an HIV-1 Nef peptide pool (the negative control), or no peptide at all. In about 11 COVID-19 convalescent patients and a few infection-naive healthy vaccine recipients, the spike-specific CD4+ TCR repertoire before mRNA vaccination was compared with the repertoire after mRNA vaccination. Points the paper makes about the study in general: Although the median number of SARS-CoV-2-reactive clonotypes went up from around 20 after infection to 30 to 45 after vaccination, the increase was not significant. Only a relatively small number of convalescent patients were included in the study, and early timepoints following natural infection were not analyzed. Of the vaccine-specific clones found in convalescent patients, nearly all (304 of 307) were mono-reactive for SARS-CoV-2 spike instead of being cross-reactive with common cold coronaviruses. Among the post-vaccine SARS-CoV-2-reactive clones in convalescent patients, a median approximately 86% showed up only after vaccination, which suggests vaccine-specific priming.

The treatment or condition label, as the study defines it: roughly nine-day PBMC culture with coronavirus spike peptide pools or control peptides (ViraFEST assay). The ViraFEST assay, used in the study, expanded antigen-specific T cells with peptide pools and then identified the expanded clonotypes through TCR sequencing. The convalescent patients' positive SARS-CoV-2 PCR tests were from March to December 2020, which was before the Alpha, Beta and Delta variants emerged in the United States. PBMCs were cultured at roughly 2 million per well in IMDM supplemented with around 5.5% human AB serum and roughly 10 IU/ml IL-2, with approximately 9.2 ug/ml peptide pools added. On days 3 and 7, half of the culture medium was replaced with fresh IL-2-containing medium. After approximately eleven days of culture, CD4+ T cells were isolated by negative selection using the EasySep CD4+ T cell isolation kit. PBMCs were separated from whole blood using Ficoll-Paque Plus gradient centrifugation and then either used fresh or cryopreserved at -140C. Triplicate wells were generally used for each culture condition.

Sequenced: CD4+ T cells from blood, cultured in vitro. The TCR was taken from a human donor who had recovered from COVID-19.

CDR3 reads: CATRPIQNGGTEAFF. The nucleotide sequence is TGTGCCACCCGACCGATACAAAATGGGGGCACTGAAGCTTTCTTT. The V gene is TRBV10-3 and the J gene is TRBJ1-1; the best D guess is TRBD1, with 5 bases matching. V was cut back by 10 bases and J by 4 bases, leaving a gap of 22 bases between them. Taken from the germline V gene, the CDR1 and CDR2 loops are ENHRY and SYGVKD. Spanning cysteine to phenylalanine, the CDR3 consists of 15 amino acids. Just the 45-base CDR3 DNA is kept, in frame starting at base 1.